The present entry profiles one T cell receptor beta chain with its context. Its target is unknown. Here immunoSEQ multiplex PCR was the method, and the copy in TCRdb shows in-frame clones only, minus some. Of approximately 20,000 clones in the sample, around 90% were seen once. The CDR3 runs 14 residues. Germline assignment: CDR1 LNHDA and CDR2 SQIVND (reference sequence). The trim removed 3 bases at V and 5 bases at J, leaving 6 bases unmatched. These data are taken from a study of lymphopenia after photon versus proton radiotherapy. Findings of the study overall: Photon-treated patients lost naive T cells and TCR diversity; proton-treated stayed stable.

The specimen was peripheral blood, collected from a patient treated with proton-based radiotherapy. The receptor's source is a woman in her 70s with pancreatic cancer. Some clones in this sample may be carry-over from other donors' samples. The genes are TRBV19 and TRBJ2-5; 7 nucleotides agree with TRBD2. The CDR3: CASSMREFGETQYF. The CDR3 DNA reads as TGTGCCAGTAGTATGCGGGAGTTTGGGGAGACCCAGTACTTC.